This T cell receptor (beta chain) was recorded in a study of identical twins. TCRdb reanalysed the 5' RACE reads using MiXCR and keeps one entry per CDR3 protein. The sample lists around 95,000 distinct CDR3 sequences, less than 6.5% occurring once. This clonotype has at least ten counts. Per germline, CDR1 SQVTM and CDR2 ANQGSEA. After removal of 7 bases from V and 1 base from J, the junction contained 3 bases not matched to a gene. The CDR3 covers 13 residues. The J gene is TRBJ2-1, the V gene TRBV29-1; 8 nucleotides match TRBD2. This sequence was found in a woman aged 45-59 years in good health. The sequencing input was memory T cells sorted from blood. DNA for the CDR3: TGCAGCGGAAGCGGGAGATCCTACAATGAGCAGTTCTTC. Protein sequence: CSGSGRSYNEQFF.